These 10 T cell receptor beta chains were sequenced from one sample in a study of tumor-infiltrating lymphocytes in primary liver carcinoma. A primer in the constant region served to generate TCR beta cDNA from around 500 ng of total RNA. TCR beta libraries came from three nested multiplex PCR rounds using slightly modified ARM-PCR. TRBV1-TRBV30 forward primers paired with a C-beta reverse primer drove the first two PCR rounds, 10 cycles each. A single record per CDR3 protein comes from TCRdb applying MiXCR to the multiplex PCR reads. The sample holds fewer than 350,000 distinct CDR3 sequences, less than 75% seen once. Blood RNA was derived from unsorted whole blood, and germline DNA was extracted too. The sequencing sample was made of peripheral blood. These receptor sequences come from a man aged 35 to 55 with primary liver carcinoma and hepatitis B virus infection.

Concerning this clonotype itself: Lacking the conserved final phenylalanine or tryptophan, this CDR3 likely reflects a read error. The chain's CDR3 is CASSLYQETQYI. Written as DNA, the CDR3 is TGTGCCAGCAGCTTGTACCAAGAGACCCAGTACATC. This sequence joins TRBV11-1 and TRBJ2-5; no definite D call. CDR3 length equals 12 residues. Germline V lookup: CDR1 SGHAT, CDR2 FQDESV (reference sequence). V lost 3 bases to trimming and J lost 0 bases, with 2 bases between them.

As to this clonotype: A much larger clonotype is one base distant, so this may be a read error. The genes are TRBV12-3 or TRBV12-4 and TRBJ1-6; D ambiguous. Trimming removed 6 bases from V and 0 bases from J, with 9 bases in between. The CDR3 is 15 amino acids. The CDR3 DNA is TGTGCCAGCAGATTCATGAGCTCCTATAATTCACCCCTCCACTTT. Translation: CASRFMSSYNSPLHF.

Details on this clonotype: One end of the junction fails to match germline, which may point to a read error. The CDR3 sequence: CASSLGQYNERFF. CDR3 coding DNA: TGTGCCAGCAGCTTAGGACAGTACAATGAGCGGTTCTTC. The V call is TRBV11-3, the J call TRBJ2-1, with TRBD1 as a possible D gene (5 bases). Germline V gene sequence: CDR1 SGHNT, CDR2 YENEEA. CDR3 size: 13 residues.

The V call is TRBV6-1, the J call TRBJ1-2, with unresolved D. V was shortened by 5 bases and J by 2 bases, with 12 bases between the two germline ends. The germline gives CDR1 MNHNS, CDR2 SASEGT. The CDR3 is 14 residues long. CDR3 sequence: CASSPGSYNYGYTF. The DNA of the CDR3 is TGTGCCAGCAGTCCCGGGAGTTACAACTATGGCTACACCTTC.

The chain uses TRBV6-2 or TRBV6-3 and TRBJ2-1; D is possibly TRBD1 or TRBD2 (5 bases each). Germline assignment: CDR1 MNHEY and CDR2 SVGEGT. The V end was cut by 7 bases, the J end by 0 bases, with 22 bases between. CDR3 length equals 18 residues. The CDR3 here is CASNTRQLPCISYNEQFF. The CDR3 DNA follows: TGTGCCAGCAACACTAGACAGCTACCATGTATCTCCTACAATGAGCAGTTCTTC.

This clonotype was recorded once. No conserved phenylalanine or tryptophan ends this CDR3, so it is likely a read error. This rearrangement joins TRBV28 to TRBJ2-1; D perhaps matches TRBD2 (5 bases). V shed 5 bases and J shed 4 bases, with 24 bases lying between them. The CDR3 length is 18 residues. The germline V gene has CDR1 MDHEN and CDR2 SYDVKM. Here the CDR3 reads CASSPIERVRRYYNEQFL. The CDR3 bases are TGTGCCAGCAGTCCAATCGAGAGGGTGCGGAGATATTACAATGAGCAGTTCCTC.

This clonotype was picked up many times. The chain employs TRBV6-2 or TRBV6-3 and TRBJ2-7, with 7 bases matching TRBD1. V lost 2 bases and J lost 2; bases outside the gene matches: 3. Per the germline V gene, CDR1 is MNHEY and CDR2 is SVGEGT. This CDR3 contains 14 residues. This CDR3 is CASSYGTATYEQYF. The CDR3 DNA sequence: TGTGCCAGCAGTTACGGGACAGCAACCTACGAGCAGTACTTC.

This clonotype was observed many times. The chain joins TRBV11-2 to TRBJ2-7; no clear D gene. The CDR3 spans 13 residues. Trimming stripped 2 bases from V and 2 bases from J, with 7 bases between. The germline gives CDR1 SGHAT, CDR2 FQNNGV. The CDR3 DNA reads as TGTGCCAGCAGCTTAAACAGCCCCTACGAGCAGTACTTC. This gives the protein CASSLNSPYEQYF. Filled out from reference TRBV11-2 and TRBJ2-7, the complete variable domain reads EAGVAQSPRYKIIEKRQSVAFWCNPISGHATLYWYQQILGQGPKLLIQFQNNGVVDDSQLPKDRFSAERLKGVDSTLKIQPAKLEDSAVYLCASSLNSPYEQYFGPGTRLTVT.

Turning to this clonotype: The junction departs from the called germline gene at one end, perhaps through a read error. V is TRBV11-2 and J is TRBJ2-7; D unclear. There are 15 residues in the CDR3. In germline, CDR1 is SGHAT, CDR2 FQNNGV. The CDR3 DNA sequence: TGTGTCAGCAGCCATGGCGGTGGGGTGGAAAAGGAGCAGTACTTC. Residues: CVSSHGGGVEKEQYF. The full variable domain, rest sourced from reference TRBV11-2 and TRBJ2-7, is EAGVAQSPRYKIIEKRQSVAFWCNPISGHATLYWYQQILGQGPKLLIQFQNNGVVDDSQLPKDRFSAERLKGVDSTLKIQPAKLEDSAVYLCVSSHGGGVEKEQYFGPGTRLTVT.

In its sample, this clonotype was seen many times. V and J are TRBV6-6 and TRBJ2-7; no definite D call. The V gene's germline CDR1 is MNHNY and CDR2 SVGAGI (reference sequence). The V and J ends lost 2 bases and 0 bases respectively, with 14 bases between them. CDR3 size: 16 residues. DNA of the CDR3: TGTGCCAGCAGTTACCCTATCGGCACGAGCTCCTACGAGCAGTACTTC. This encodes CASSYPIGTSSYEQYF.